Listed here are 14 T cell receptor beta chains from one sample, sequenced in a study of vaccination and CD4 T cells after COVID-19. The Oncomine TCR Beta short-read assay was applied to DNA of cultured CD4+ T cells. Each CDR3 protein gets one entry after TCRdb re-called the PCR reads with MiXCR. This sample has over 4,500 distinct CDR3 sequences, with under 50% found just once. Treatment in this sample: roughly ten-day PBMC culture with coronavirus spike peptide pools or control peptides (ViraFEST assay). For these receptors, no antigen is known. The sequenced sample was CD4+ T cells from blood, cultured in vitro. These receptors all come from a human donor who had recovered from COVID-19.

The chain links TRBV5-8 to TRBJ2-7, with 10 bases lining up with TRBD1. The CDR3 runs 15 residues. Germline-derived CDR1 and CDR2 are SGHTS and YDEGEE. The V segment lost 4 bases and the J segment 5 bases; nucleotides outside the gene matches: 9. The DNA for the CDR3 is TGTGCCAGCAGCCCTTGGACAGGGGGGTTCCACGAGCAGTACTTC. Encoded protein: CASSPWTGGFHEQYF.

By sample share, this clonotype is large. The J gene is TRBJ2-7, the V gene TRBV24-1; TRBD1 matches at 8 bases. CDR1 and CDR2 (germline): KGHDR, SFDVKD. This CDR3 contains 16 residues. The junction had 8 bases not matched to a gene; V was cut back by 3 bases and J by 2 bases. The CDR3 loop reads CATSDAGTGLTYEQYF. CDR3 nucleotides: TGTGCCACCAGTGATGCGGGGACAGGATTGACCTACGAGCAGTACTTC.

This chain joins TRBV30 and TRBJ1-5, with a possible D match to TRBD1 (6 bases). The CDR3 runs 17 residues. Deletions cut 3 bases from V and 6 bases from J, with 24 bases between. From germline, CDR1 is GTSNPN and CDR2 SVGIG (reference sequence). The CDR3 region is CAWSTLPRREGGQPQHF. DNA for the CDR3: TGTGCCTGGAGCACCCTCCCTAGGAGGGAAGGGGGTCAGCCCCAGCATTTT.

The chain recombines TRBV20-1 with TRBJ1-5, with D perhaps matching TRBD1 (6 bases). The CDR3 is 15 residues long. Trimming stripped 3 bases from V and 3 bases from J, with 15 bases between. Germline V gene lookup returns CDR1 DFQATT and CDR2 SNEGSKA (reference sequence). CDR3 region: CSASWAGAANQPQHF. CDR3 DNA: TGCAGTGCTAGTTGGGCAGGGGCGGCCAATCAGCCCCAGCATTTT.

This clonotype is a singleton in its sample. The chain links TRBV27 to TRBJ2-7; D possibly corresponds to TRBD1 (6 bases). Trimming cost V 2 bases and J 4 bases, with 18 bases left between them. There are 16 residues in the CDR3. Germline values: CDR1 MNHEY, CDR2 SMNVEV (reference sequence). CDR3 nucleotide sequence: TGTGCCAGCAGTTTAGGGACACCTCCGCTGGGGTACGAGCAGTACTTC. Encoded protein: CASSLGTPPLGYEQYF.

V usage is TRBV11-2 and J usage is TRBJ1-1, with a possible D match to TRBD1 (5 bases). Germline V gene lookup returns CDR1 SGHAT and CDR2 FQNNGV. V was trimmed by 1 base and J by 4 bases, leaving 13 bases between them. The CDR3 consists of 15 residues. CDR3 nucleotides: TGTGCCAGCAGCTTAGGCAGGGTAGTTGGCACTGAAGCTTTCTTT. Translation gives CASSLGRVVGTEAFF.

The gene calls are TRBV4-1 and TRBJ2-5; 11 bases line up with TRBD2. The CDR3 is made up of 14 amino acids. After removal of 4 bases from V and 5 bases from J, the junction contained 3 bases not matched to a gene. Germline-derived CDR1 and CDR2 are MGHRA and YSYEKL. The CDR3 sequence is CASSLLAGVETQYF. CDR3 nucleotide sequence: TGCGCCAGCAGCCTACTAGCGGGAGTCGAGACCCAGTACTTC.

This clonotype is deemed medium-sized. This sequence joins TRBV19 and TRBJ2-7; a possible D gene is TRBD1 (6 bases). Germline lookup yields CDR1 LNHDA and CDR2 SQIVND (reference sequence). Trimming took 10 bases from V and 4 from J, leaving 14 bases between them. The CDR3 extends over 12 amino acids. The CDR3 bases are TGTGCCACCTCGGACAGTCGGTACGAGCAGTACTTC. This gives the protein CATSDSRYEQYF. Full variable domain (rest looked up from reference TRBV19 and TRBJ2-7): DGGITQSPKYLFRKEGQNVTLSCEQNLNHDAMYWYRQDPGQGLRLIYYSQIVNDFQKGDIAEGYSVSREKKESFPLTVTSAQKNPTAFYLCATSDSRYEQYFGPGTRLTVT.

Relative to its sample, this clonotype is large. The CDR3 protein is CASSVRGDYGYTF. CDR3 in DNA: TGTGCCAGCAGCGTCAGGGGTGACTATGGCTACACCTTC. This chain uses TRBV6-1 with TRBJ1-2; TRBD1 is a possible D gene (6 bases). The ends were cut back, 6 bases at V and 3 bases at J, with 11 bases in the middle. Germline V lookup: CDR1 MNHNS, CDR2 SASEGT. The CDR3 loop spans 13 amino acids.

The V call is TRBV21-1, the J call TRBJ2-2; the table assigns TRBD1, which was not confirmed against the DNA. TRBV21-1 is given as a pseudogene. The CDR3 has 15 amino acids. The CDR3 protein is CASSKGFGGPGELFF. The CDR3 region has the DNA TGTGCCAGCAGCAAAGGCTTCGGGGGGCCCGGGGAGCTGTTTTTT.

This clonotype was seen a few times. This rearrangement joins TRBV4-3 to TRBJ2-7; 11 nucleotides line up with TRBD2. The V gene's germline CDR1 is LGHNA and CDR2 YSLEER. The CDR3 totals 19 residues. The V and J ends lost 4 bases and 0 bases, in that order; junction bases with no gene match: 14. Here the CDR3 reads CASSRLTSGGPVGSYEQYF. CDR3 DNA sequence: TGCGCCAGCAGCCGACTTACTAGCGGGGGCCCCGTCGGCTCCTACGAGCAGTACTTC.

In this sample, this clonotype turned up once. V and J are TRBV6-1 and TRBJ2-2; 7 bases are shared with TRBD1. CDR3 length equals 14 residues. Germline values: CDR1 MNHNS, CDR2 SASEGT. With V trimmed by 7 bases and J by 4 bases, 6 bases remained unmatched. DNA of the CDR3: TGTGCCAGCATCTGGCACAGGGGCACCGGGGAGCTGTTTTTT. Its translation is CASIWHRGTGELFF.

CDR3 amino acids: CASSKRRRGQTITNTGELFF. The CDR3, as DNA: TGTGCCAGCAGCAAAAGGAGGAGGGGACAGACGATCACGAACACCGGGGAGCTGTTTTTT. V gene TRBV21-1 combines with J gene TRBJ2-2; the table's D gene call, TRBD1, was not cross checked with the DNA. TRBV21-1 is assigned pseudogene status. The CDR3 spans 20 residues.

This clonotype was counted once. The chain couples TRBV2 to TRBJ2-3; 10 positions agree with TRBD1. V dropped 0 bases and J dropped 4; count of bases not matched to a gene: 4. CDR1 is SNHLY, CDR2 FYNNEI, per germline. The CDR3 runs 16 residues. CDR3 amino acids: CASSEARTGGADTQYF. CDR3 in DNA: TGTGCCAGCAGTGAAGCTCGGACAGGGGGAGCAGATACGCAGTATTTT.